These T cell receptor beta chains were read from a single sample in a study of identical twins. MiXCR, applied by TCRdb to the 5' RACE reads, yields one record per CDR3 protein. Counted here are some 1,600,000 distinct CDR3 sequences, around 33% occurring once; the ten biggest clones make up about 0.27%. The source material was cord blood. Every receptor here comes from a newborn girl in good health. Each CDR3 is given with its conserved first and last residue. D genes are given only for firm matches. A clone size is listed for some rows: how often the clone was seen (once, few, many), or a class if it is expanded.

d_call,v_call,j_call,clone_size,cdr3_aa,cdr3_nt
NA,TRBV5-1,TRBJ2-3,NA,CASSTGYDLTDTQYF,TGCGCCAGCAGCACGGGGTATGACCTCACCGATACGCAGTATTTT
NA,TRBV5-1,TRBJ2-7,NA,CASSPPGRPSCEQYF,TGCGCCAGCAGCCCCCCGGGACGGCCTTCCTGCGAGCAGTACTTC
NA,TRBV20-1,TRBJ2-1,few,CSASPAGKSYNEQFF,TGCAGTGCTAGCCCCGCAGGGAAGTCCTACAATGAGCAGTTCTTC
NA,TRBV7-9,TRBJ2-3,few,CASSLGKGDPTDTQYF,TGTGCCAGCAGCTTAGGAAAGGGAGACCCCACAGATACGCAGTATTTT
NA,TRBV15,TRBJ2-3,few,CATSPIADWDTQYF,TGTGCCACCAGCCCCATTGCGGATTGGGATACGCAGTATTTT
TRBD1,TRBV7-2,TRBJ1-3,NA,CASSLGAQGVYGNTIYF,TGTGCCAGCAGCTTAGGGGCTCAGGGGGTTTATGGAAACACCATATATTTT
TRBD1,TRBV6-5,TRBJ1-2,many,CASSYRQGNYGYTF,TGTGCCAGCAGTTACCGACAGGGGAACTATGGCTACACCTTC
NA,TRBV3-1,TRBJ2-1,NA,CASSQFLSGMNSYNEQFF,TGTGCCAGCAGCCAATTTCTTAGCGGAATGAACTCCTACAATGAGCAGTTCTTC
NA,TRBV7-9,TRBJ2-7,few,CASNGGSQYEQYF,TGTGCCAGTAATGGCGGTTCGCAGTACGAGCAGTACTTC
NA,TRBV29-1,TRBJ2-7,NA,CSVDPGPTYEQYF,TGCAGCGTTGATCCAGGGCCAACCTACGAGCAGTACTTC
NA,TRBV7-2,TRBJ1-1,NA,CASSLDLLGPTWTNTEAFF,TGTGCCAGCAGCTTAGACCTTCTGGGACCGACTTGGACGAACACTGAAGCTTTCTTT
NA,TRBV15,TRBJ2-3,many,CATSRDGRDTQYF,TGTGCCACCAGCAGAGATGGGCGAGATACGCAGTATTTT
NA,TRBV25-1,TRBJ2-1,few,CASSSRPQGRYLNEQFF,TGTGCCAGCAGTAGTCGTCCTCAGGGCAGATACCTCAATGAGCAGTTCTTC
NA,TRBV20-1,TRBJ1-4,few,CSALTSTNEKLFF,TGCAGTGCCTTGACATCAACTAATGAAAAACTGTTTTTT
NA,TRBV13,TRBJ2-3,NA,CASSSNTADTQYF,TGTGCCAGCAGCTCAAACACCGCAGATACGCAGTATTTT
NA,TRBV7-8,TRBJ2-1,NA,CTSSLIRGGNEQFF,TGTACCAGCAGCTTGATTAGGGGGGGCAATGAGCAGTTCTTC
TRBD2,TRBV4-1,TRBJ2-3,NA,CASSQVIHGGLVKDTQYF,TGCGCCAGCAGCCAAGTGATTCACGGGGGACTAGTAAAAGATACGCAGTATTTT
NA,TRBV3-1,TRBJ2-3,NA,CASSQEDGTSTDTQYF,TGTGCCAGCAGCCAAGAGGACGGGACTAGCACAGATACGCAGTATTTT
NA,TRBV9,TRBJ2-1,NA,CASSTLGSSYNEQFF,TGTGCCAGCAGCACGCTAGGGAGCTCCTACAATGAGCAGTTCTTC
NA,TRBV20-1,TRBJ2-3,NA,CSAARGGGNTQYF,TGCAGTGCTGCCCGAGGAGGAGGGAATACGCAGTATTTT
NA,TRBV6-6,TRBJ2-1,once,CASRLKGGLRSEQFF,TGTGCCAGCAGACTCAAAGGGGGTCTGCGGAGTGAGCAGTTCTTC
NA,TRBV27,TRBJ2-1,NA,CASNLGAPSSHNEQFF,TGTGCCAGCAATTTAGGGGCCCCTAGCTCCCACAATGAGCAGTTCTTC
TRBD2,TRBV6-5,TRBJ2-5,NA,CASSCSGLAGFSRRETQYF,TGTGCCAGCAGTTGCTCAGGGCTAGCGGGATTTTCGCGGCGGGAGACCCAGTACTTC
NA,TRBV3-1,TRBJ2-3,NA,CASSRRGGRGHGDTQYF,TGTGCCAGCAGCCGCCGGGGGGGCAGGGGGCATGGAGATACGCAGTATTTT
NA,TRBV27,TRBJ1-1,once,CASSVSVRTEAFF,TGTGCCAGCAGTGTATCAGTGAGGACTGAAGCTTTCTTT
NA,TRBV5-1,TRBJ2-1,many,CASSLESSYNEQFF,TGCGCCAGCAGCTTGGAGAGCTCCTACAATGAGCAGTTCTTC